This TCR beta chain is drawn from a study of shared clonotypes between healthy human individuals. Overall study results and limits: Large depth notwithstanding, sorted-subset sequencing proved incomplete by rarefaction.

As for this clone: The target antigen is unknown.

The table came from immunoSEQ multiplex PCR; TCRdb's copy has only in-frame clones and leaves some out. The data show 2 million to 3 million clones, approximately 90% seen once. The germline gives CDR1 PRHDT, CDR2 FYEKMQ (reference sequence). This CDR3 contains 13 residues. Unmatched junction bases numbered 6, after V lost 5 bases and J lost 8 bases. Researchers partitioned CD4+ cells into CD45RA+ naive and CD45RA-negative memory subsets. J is TRBJ1-2 and V is TRBV13; 9 nucleotides match TRBD1. The sequencing sample was made of naive CD4+ T cells sorted from blood. The subset here: CD45RA+ positively selected. The source is a man aged 18 to 30 in good health. CDR3 amino acids: CASSTGQGTGYTF. The CDR3 DNA is TGTGCCAGCAGCACCGGACAGGGGACCGGCTACACCTTC.